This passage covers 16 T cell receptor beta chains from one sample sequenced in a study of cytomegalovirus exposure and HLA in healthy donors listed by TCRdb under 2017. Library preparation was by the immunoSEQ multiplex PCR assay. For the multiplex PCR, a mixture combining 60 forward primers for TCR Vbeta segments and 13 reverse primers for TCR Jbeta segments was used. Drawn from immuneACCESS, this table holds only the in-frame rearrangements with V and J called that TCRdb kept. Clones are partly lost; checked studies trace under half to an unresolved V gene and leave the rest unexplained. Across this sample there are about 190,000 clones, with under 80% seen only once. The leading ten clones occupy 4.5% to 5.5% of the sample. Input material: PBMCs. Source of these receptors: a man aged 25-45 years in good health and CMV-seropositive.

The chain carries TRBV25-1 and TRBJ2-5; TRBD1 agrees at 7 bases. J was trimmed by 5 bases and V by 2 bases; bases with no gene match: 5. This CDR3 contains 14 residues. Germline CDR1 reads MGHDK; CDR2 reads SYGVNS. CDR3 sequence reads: CASSERGPGETQYF. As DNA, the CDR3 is TGTGCCAGCAGTGAAAGGGGGCCCGGGGAGACCCAGTACTTC.

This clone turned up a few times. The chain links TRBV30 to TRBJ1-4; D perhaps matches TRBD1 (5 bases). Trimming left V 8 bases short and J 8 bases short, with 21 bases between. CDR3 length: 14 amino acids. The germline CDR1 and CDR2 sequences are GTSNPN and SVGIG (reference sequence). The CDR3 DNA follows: TGTGCCGGGTTAACCGACGCGGGGGGAGAAAAACTGTTTTTT. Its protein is CAGLTDAGGEKLFF.

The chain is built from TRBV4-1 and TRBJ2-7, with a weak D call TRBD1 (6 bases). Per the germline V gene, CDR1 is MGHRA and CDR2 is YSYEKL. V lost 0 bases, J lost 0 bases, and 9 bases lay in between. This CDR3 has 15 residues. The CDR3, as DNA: TGCGCCAGCAGCCAAGAAACAGGGAGCTCCTACGAGCAGTACTTC. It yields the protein CASSQETGSSYEQYF.

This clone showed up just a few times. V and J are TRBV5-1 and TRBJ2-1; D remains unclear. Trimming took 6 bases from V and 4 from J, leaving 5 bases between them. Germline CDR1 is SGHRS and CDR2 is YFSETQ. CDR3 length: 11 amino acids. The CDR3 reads CASIGYNEQFF. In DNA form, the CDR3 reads TGCGCCAGCATCGGTTACAATGAGCAGTTCTTC.

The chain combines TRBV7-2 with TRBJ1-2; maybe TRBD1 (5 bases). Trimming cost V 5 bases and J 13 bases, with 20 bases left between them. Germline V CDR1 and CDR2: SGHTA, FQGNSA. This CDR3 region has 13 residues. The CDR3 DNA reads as TGTGCCAGCAGCCCTGGGGCGTACTCCCCCACCACCTTC. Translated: CASSPGAYSPTTF.

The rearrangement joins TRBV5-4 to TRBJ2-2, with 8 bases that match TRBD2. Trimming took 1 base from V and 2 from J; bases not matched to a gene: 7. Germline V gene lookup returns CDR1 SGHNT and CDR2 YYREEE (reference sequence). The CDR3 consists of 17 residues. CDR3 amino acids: CASSLRGGYLNTGELFF. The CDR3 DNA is TGTGCCAGCAGCTTGCGGGGGGGGTACCTAAACACCGGGGAGCTGTTTTTT.

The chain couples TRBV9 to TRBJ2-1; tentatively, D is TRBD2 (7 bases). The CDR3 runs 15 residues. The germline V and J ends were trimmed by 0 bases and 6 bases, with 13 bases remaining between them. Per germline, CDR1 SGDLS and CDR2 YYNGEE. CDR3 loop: CASSVEGGASNEQFF. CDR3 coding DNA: TGTGCCAGCAGCGTAGAGGGGGGGGCGAGCAATGAGCAGTTCTTC.

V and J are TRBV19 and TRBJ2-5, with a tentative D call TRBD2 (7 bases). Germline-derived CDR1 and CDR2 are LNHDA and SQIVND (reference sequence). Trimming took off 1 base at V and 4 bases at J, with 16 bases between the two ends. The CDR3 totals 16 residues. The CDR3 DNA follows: TGTGCCAGTAGTATAGCCAAAAGGGGGGGCAGAGAGACCCAGTACTTC. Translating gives CASSIAKRGGRETQYF.

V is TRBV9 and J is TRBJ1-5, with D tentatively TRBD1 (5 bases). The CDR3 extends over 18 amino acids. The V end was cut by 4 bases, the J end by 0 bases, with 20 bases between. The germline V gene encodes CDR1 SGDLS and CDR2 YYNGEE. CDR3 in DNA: TGTGCCAGCAGCCCCCCGGGGCAGTGGGGGGGTAGCAATCAGCCCCAGCATTTT. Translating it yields CASSPPGQWGGSNQPQHF. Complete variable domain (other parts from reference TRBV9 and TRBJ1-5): DSGVTQTPKHLITATGQRVTLRCSPRSGDLSVYWYQQSLDQGLQFLIQYYNGEERAKGNILERFSAQQFPDLHSELNLSSLELGDSALYFCASSPPGQWGGSNQPQHFGDGTRLSIL.

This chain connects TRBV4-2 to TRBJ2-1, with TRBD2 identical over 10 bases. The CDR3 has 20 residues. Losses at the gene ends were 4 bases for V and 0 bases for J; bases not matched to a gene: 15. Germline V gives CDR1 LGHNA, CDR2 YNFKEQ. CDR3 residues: CASSRQSGRAFLSSYNEQFF. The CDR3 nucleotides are TGTGCCAGCAGCCGACAGAGCGGGAGGGCCTTCCTGAGCTCCTACAATGAGCAGTTCTTC.

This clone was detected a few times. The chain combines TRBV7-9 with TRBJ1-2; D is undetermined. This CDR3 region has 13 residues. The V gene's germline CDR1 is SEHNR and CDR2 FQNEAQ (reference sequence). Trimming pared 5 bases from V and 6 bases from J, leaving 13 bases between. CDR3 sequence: CASSPRDGDGYTF. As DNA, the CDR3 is TGTGCCAGCAGCCCCAGAGACGGAGATGGCTACACCTTC. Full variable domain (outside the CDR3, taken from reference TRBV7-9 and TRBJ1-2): DTGVSQNPRHKITKRGQNVTFRCDPISEHNRLYWYRQTLGQGPEFLTYFQNEAQLEKSRLLSDRFSAERPKGSFSTLEIQRTEQGDSAMYLCASSPRDGDGYTFGSGTRLTVV.

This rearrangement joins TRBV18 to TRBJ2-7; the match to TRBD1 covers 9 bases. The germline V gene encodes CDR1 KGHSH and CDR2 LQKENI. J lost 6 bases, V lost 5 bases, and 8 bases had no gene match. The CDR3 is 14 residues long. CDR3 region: CASSSTGGRGEQYF. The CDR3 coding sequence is TGTGCCAGCTCATCTACAGGGGGCAGGGGCGAGCAGTACTTC.

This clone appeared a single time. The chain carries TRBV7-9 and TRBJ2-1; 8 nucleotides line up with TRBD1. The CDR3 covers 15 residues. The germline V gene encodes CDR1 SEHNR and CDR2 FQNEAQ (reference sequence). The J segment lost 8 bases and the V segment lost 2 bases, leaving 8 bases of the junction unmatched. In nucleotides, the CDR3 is TGTGCCAGCAGCTTACGGCAGGGGGCCTCCGATGAGCAGTTCTTC. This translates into CASSLRQGASDEQFF.

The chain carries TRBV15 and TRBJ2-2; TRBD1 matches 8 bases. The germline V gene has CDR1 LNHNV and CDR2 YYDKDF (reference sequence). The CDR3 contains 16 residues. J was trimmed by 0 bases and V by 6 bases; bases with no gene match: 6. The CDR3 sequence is CATRRDRTSNTGELFF. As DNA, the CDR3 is TGTGCCACCAGACGGGACAGGACTTCGAACACCGGGGAGCTGTTTTTT. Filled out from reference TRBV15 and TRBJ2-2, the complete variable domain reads DAMVIQNPRYQVTQFGKPVTLSCSQTLNHNVMYWYQQKSSQAPKLLFHYYDKDFNNEADTPDNFQSRRPNTSFCFLDIRSPGLGDTAMYLCATRRDRTSNTGELFFGEGSRLTVL.

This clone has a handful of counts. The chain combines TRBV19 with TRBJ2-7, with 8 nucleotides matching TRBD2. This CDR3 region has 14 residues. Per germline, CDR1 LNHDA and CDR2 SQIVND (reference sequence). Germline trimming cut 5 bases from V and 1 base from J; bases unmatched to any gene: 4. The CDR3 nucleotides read TGTGCCAGTAGTCTTAGCGGGGTGTCCTACGAGCAGTACTTC. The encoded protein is CASSLSGVSYEQYF.

The CDR3 coding sequence is TGTGCCATCAGTGAAGGTGTAGGCCGGGGGACTGAAGCTTTCTTT. It yields the protein CAISEGVGRGTEAFF. The V call is TRBV10-3, the J call TRBJ1-1; D perhaps matches TRBD1 (5 bases). Germline CDR1 is ENHRY and CDR2 is SYGVKD. The CDR3 sequence is 15 residues long. V dropped 3 bases and J dropped 5 bases, with 16 bases sitting between them.